This passage covers 14 T cell receptor beta chains from one sample sequenced in a study of regulatory T cells in long-lasting Graves disease. Regarding time point: newly diagnosed GD, antithyroid drugs for less than 3 months. Construction of the TCR library relied on RNA isolated from PBMCs. Construction of the TCR beta libraries employed iRepertoire HTBI primers in conjunction with Arm-PCR of CDR3 regions. TCRdb reanalysed the multiplex PCR reads using MiXCR and keeps one entry per CDR3 protein. Among some 340,000 distinct CDR3 sequences listed, about 11% were seen once. These data are also associated with another study on T cells in Graves' hyperthyroidism and ophthalmopathy.

This specimen was peripheral blood mononuclear cells (PBMCs), taken at new diagnosis, from a patient treated with antithyroid drugs. The receptors were gathered from a young woman with Graves disease.

This clonotype was recorded many times. The chain joins TRBV12-3 or TRBV12-4 to TRBJ2-2, with 7 nucleotides matching TRBD1. V trimming: 0 bases; J trimming: 0 bases; junction bases outside the gene matches: 4. This CDR3 region has 17 residues. The CDR3 DNA is TGTGCCAGCAGTTTAGCGTCCGGGACAGCGAACACCGGGGAGCTGTTTTTT. Its translation is CASSLASGTANTGELFF.

This clonotype has ten or more counts. The V and J genes are TRBV18 and TRBJ1-5; no clear D. The CDR3 length is 16 residues. Trimming cost V 3 bases and J 2 bases, with 14 bases left between them. Germline V gene data show CDR1 as KGHSH and CDR2 as LQKENI. CDR3 DNA sequence: TGTGCCAGCTCACCTCGCCCTACGACGGGCAATCAGCCCCAGCATTTT. Residues: CASSPRPTTGNQPQHF.

This clonotype was counted between two and nine times. The chain carries TRBV20-1 and TRBJ1-3, with D unresolved. The CDR3 totals 15 residues. Trimming shortened V by 3 bases and J by 0 bases, and 12 bases separated the two germline ends. The germline gives CDR1 DFQATT, CDR2 SNEGSKA (reference sequence). The CDR3 spells CSASGSPHSGNTIYF. The CDR3 DNA sequence: TGCAGTGCTAGCGGCAGCCCACACTCTGGAAACACCATATATTTT.

The rearrangement uses TRBV7-2 and TRBJ2-1; D not resolved. This CDR3 region has 15 residues. Germline V CDR1 and CDR2: SGHTA, FQGNSA. Trimming removed 1 base from V and 10 bases from J, with 17 bases in between. The CDR3 sequence is CASSLGRVGSGEQFF. The CDR3 bases are TGTGCCAGCAGCTTAGGGCGCGTGGGTTCGGGCGAGCAGTTCTTC.

Turning to this clonotype: The CDR3 ends on some other residue instead of the conserved phenylalanine or tryptophan, so this is likely a read error. V is TRBV6-2 or TRBV6-3 and J is TRBJ2-3; TRBD2 aligns across 14 bases. Germline loops: CDR1 MNHEY, CDR2 SVGEGT. The CDR3 consists of 22 residues. The junction had 14 bases not matched to a gene; V was cut back by 0 bases and J by 0 bases. CDR3 sequence reads: CASSYSSFLGGLAGVSTDTQYL. The CDR3, as DNA: TGTGCCAGCAGTTACTCATCGTTCCTTGGGGGACTAGCGGGAGTGAGCACAGATACGCAGTATCTT.

This clonotype appeared many times. V gene TRBV7-6 combines with J gene TRBJ2-5; D not resolved. Trimming cost V 5 bases and J 7 bases, with 14 bases left between them. The CDR3 consists of 13 residues. Germline V CDR1 and CDR2: SGHVS, FNYEAQ. The CDR3 sequence: CASSESYDGTQYF. DNA of the CDR3: TGTGCCAGCAGCGAGTCGTACGATGGGACCCAGTACTTC.

This clonotype has a count of ten or more. The chain has TRBV18 and TRBJ1-1, with 9 positions matching TRBD1. Germline V gene data show CDR1 as KGHSH and CDR2 as LQKENI. The CDR3 has 16 residues. V lost 3 bases to trimming and J lost 5 bases; unmatched junction nucleotides: 10. This CDR3 is CASSPIQGALGTEAFF. The CDR3 DNA is TGTGCCAGCTCACCGATACAGGGGGCTCTTGGGACTGAAGCTTTCTTT.

This clonotype was counted between two and nine times. The V call is TRBV3-1, the J call TRBJ1-2, with TRBD1 matching 8 bases. In germline, CDR1 is LGHDT, CDR2 YNNKEL (reference sequence). Trimming removed 0 bases from V and 11 bases from J; junction bases left unmatched: 8. The CDR3 loop spans 14 amino acids. The CDR3 coding sequence is TGTGCCAGCAGCCAAGATCGGCCGGGACAGGAATACACCTTC. It is translated as CASSQDRPGQEYTF.

This clonotype has a count of ten or more. CDR3 in amino acids: CASSYTTGFGETEAFF. CDR3 DNA: TGTGCCAGCAGCTACACGACAGGGTTCGGGGAGACTGAAGCTTTCTTT. V is TRBV7-3 and J is TRBJ1-1; TRBD1 aligns across 7 bases. CDR1 and CDR2 (germline): SGHTA, FQGTGA. J lost 5 bases, V lost 4 bases, and 13 bases had no gene match. This CDR3 has 16 residues.

In regard to this clonotype: The junction departs from germline at one end; a sequencing error may be responsible. J is TRBJ2-1 and V is TRBV20-1; TRBD2 might be the D (6 bases). This CDR3 comprises 13 residues. The V gene's germline CDR1 is DFQATT and CDR2 SNEGSKA (reference sequence). Written as DNA, the CDR3 is TGCAGTGCTAGCGGGAGCTCCTACGATGAGCAGTTCTTC. This translates into CSASGSSYDEQFF.

This clonotype was picked up many times. The chain is built from TRBV5-1 and TRBJ1-1; D may be TRBD1 (6 bases). The CDR3 consists of 14 residues. With 0 bases removed from V and 4 bases from J, the gap between germline ends came to 10 bases. The germline V gene has CDR1 SGHRS and CDR2 YFSETQ. In DNA, the CDR3 is TGCGCCAGCAGCTTGGGAGGGGGGATCACTGAAGCTTTCTTT. Residues: CASSLGGGITEAFF.

This clonotype occurred a few times. The rearrangement uses TRBV20-1 and TRBJ1-2; 7 bases are shared with TRBD1. In germline, CDR1 is DFQATT, CDR2 SNEGSKA (reference sequence). The CDR3 runs 17 residues. The ends lost 1 base at V and 4 bases at J; junction bases unmatched: 15. CDR3 in amino acids: CSARVGGRQGPIYGYTF. As DNA, the CDR3 is TGCAGTGCTAGAGTGGGGGGGAGACAGGGACCCATCTATGGCTACACCTTC.

There are a few counts of this clonotype. The V and J genes are TRBV12-3 or TRBV12-4 and TRBJ1-6; weak D call: TRBD1 (5 bases). Trimming took off 6 bases at V and 10 bases at J, with 13 bases between the two ends. The CDR3 runs to 13 residues. The CDR3 is CASSSLRGSPLHF. The CDR3 DNA is TGTGCCAGCAGCTCTTTAAGGGGCTCACCCCTCCACTTT.

This clonotype was counted ten times or more. V and J are TRBV5-1 and TRBJ2-1; 8 bases fit TRBD2. Germline V gene lookup returns CDR1 SGHRS and CDR2 YFSETQ. V lost 2 bases and J lost 0; bases outside the gene matches: 4. The CDR3 contains 16 residues. CDR3 region: CASSFRSGSSYNEQFF. As DNA, the CDR3 is TGCGCCAGCAGCTTTCGCAGCGGGAGCTCCTACAATGAGCAGTTCTTC.